What follows are 30 T cell receptor beta chains derived from one specimen sequenced in a study of naive and memory T cell subsets. Points from the study as a whole: Possibly reflecting memory cells re-expressing CD45RA, a few larger clonotypes occurred in naive repertoires, especially CD8.

The antigens these receptors bind are not known. Two oligonucleotides, mixed equimolar, formed the beta constant-region primer covering TRBC1 and TRBC2. Nested alpha and beta constant-region primers with the SP2 primer drove four PCR rounds on ligated cDNA. One entry per CDR3 protein, called by TCRdb with MiXCR from the UMI-ligation and nested PCR reads. Altogether approximately 150,000 distinct CDR3 sequences are present, 22% being singletons, with the ten largest covering roughly 0.1%. Sequencing input: naive CD4+ T cells from blood. All receptors derive from a human donor in good health.

This clonotype was picked up a small number of times. The V and J genes are TRBV6-5 and TRBJ2-7; 10 nucleotides line up with TRBD1. Germline CDR1 and CDR2: MNHEY and SVGAGI. Unmatched junction bases numbered 5, after V lost 7 bases and J lost 5 bases. The length of the CDR3 is 13 residues. The CDR3 loop reads CASNRDRGHEQYF. The CDR3 DNA sequence: TGTGCCAGCAACAGGGACAGGGGCCACGAGCAGTACTTC.

This clonotype has only a few counts. The chain carries TRBV6-1 and TRBJ1-4; 10 bases map to TRBD1. There are 17 residues in the CDR3. Germline values: CDR1 MNHNS, CDR2 SASEGT. Trimming removed 3 bases from V and 3 bases from J; junction bases left unmatched: 7. The CDR3 DNA reads as TGTGCCAGCAGTGATCTGGGGACAGGGGAATCTAATGAAAAACTGTTTTTT. Amino acids: CASSDLGTGESNEKLFF.

This clonotype was picked up a small number of times. The genes are TRBV12-3 or TRBV12-4 and TRBJ1-5; D ambiguous. The CDR3 is 16 amino acids. V was cut by 2 bases and J by 1 base, with 12 bases left in between. The CDR3 nucleotides are TGTGCCAGCAGTTTACGAGGGAGCGGCAGCAATCAGCCCCAGCATTTT. Residues: CASSLRGSGSNQPQHF.

This clonotype has a count of ten or more. This sequence joins TRBV29-1 and TRBJ2-3, with a weak D call TRBD1 (6 bases). V gave up 5 bases and J gave up 4 bases, with 10 bases separating them. Germline CDR1 is SQVTM and CDR2 is ANQGSEA. The length of the CDR3 is 12 residues. The chain's CDR3 is CSVKPGADTQYF. The CDR3 nucleotides are TGCAGCGTTAAACCAGGGGCAGATACGCAGTATTTT.

The V call is TRBV6-6, the J call TRBJ1-5, with TRBD1 as a possible D gene (5 bases). Deletions cut 4 bases from V and 6 bases from J, with 16 bases between. The germline V gene has CDR1 MNHNY and CDR2 SVGAGI (reference sequence). The CDR3 totals 15 residues. The CDR3 region has the DNA TGTGCCAGCAGTTGGATTTCGGGGCTGGGTCAGCCCCAGCATTTT. Translating it yields CASSWISGLGQPQHF.

The chain has TRBV11-2 and TRBJ2-7; 9 nucleotides line up with TRBD1. V lost 6 bases to trimming and J lost 1 base; unmatched junction nucleotides: 7. Germline CDR1 is SGHAT and CDR2 is FQNNGV. The CDR3 consists of 15 residues. In DNA, the CDR3 is TGTGCCAGCAGGCTTCCGGGACAGGGTTCCTACGAGCAGTACTTC. It encodes CASRLPGQGSYEQYF.

The rearrangement links TRBV9 to TRBJ2-1; D is unclear. Germline V gives CDR1 SGDLS, CDR2 YYNGEE. This CDR3 contains 16 residues. Trimming stripped 4 bases from V and 7 bases from J, with 21 bases between. CDR3 nucleotide sequence: TGTGCCAGCAGCCCTCATATCTTAAACTCGGGTAATGAGCAGTTCTTC. Translated: CASSPHILNSGNEQFF. Full variable domain (outside the CDR3, taken from reference TRBV9 and TRBJ2-1): DSGVTQTPKHLITATGQRVTLRCSPRSGDLSVYWYQQSLDQGLQFLIQYYNGEERAKGNILERFSAQQFPDLHSELNLSSLELGDSALYFCASSPHILNSGNEQFFGPGTRLTVL.

This chain links TRBV28 with TRBJ2-5; 8 bases agree with TRBD2. The CDR3 runs 16 residues. The germline gives CDR1 MDHEN, CDR2 SYDVKM. V gave up 5 bases and J gave up 5 bases; unmatched junction bases: 13. CDR3 DNA sequence: TGTGCCAGCAGTCCCCCCGACGGGAGGGCCCGGGAGACCCAGTACTTC. Its protein is CASSPPDGRARETQYF.

This clonotype was seen a handful of times. The chain couples TRBV27 to TRBJ1-1, with 11 bases matching TRBD1. Germline trimming cut 6 bases from V and 11 bases from J; bases unmatched to any gene: 8. This CDR3 is 13 amino acids long. Germline V gene sequence: CDR1 MNHEY, CDR2 SMNVEV (reference sequence). The CDR3 sequence: CASSQDRGRAAFF. CDR3 coding DNA: TGTGCCAGCAGCCAGGACAGGGGGCGCGCGGCTTTCTTT.

The sample holds one count of this clonotype. This chain links TRBV20-1 with TRBJ2-3; D call uncertain. V was pared by 3 bases and J by 2 bases, with 15 bases between. This CDR3 is 15 amino acids long. Germline V CDR1 and CDR2: DFQATT, SNEGSKA (reference sequence). The chain's CDR3 is CSASLEIAVTDTQYF. The DNA of the CDR3 is TGCAGTGCTAGCCTCGAAATCGCCGTCACAGATACGCAGTATTTT.

This clonotype was observed a few times. V and J are TRBV28 and TRBJ2-1, with 11 positions matching TRBD2. CDR1 MDHEN and CDR2 SYDVKM come from the germline V gene. The CDR3 has 14 amino acids. The V and J ends lost 7 bases and 7 bases, in that order; junction bases with no gene match: 6. This chain's CDR3 is CASNLASGRNEQFF. For the CDR3, the DNA is TGTGCCAGCAATTTGGCTAGCGGGAGGAATGAGCAGTTCTTC.

This clonotype was detected a few times. The V gene is TRBV12-5, the J gene TRBJ2-1; tentatively, D is TRBD2 (6 bases). The V gene's germline CDR1 is LGHNT and CDR2 FRNRAP. The CDR3 runs to 18 residues. The V end lost 7 bases, the J end lost 3 bases, and 25 bases lay between the germline ends. The chain's CDR3 is CASAPAQAGTGNYNEQFF. CDR3 DNA: TGTGCTAGTGCCCCCGCACAAGCGGGCACGGGGAACTACAATGAGCAGTTCTTC.

This chain connects TRBV7-2 to TRBJ2-5; 8 bases line up with TRBD2. The junction had 19 bases not matched to a gene; V was cut back by 5 bases and J by 5 bases. The CDR3 has 18 amino acids. In germline, CDR1 is SGHTA, CDR2 FQGNSA. In DNA, the CDR3 is TGTGCCAGCAGCCCGTCGCTCGGGGCCGGGAGGGCCAGGGAGACCCAGTACTTC. This sequence encodes CASSPSLGAGRARETQYF.

The chain joins TRBV5-1 to TRBJ2-5, with D perhaps matching TRBD1 (6 bases). Deletions cut 2 bases from V and 1 base from J, with 15 bases between. Germline V gene lookup returns CDR1 SGHRS and CDR2 YFSETQ. This CDR3 comprises 16 residues. The CDR3 here is CASSFAGQLPQETQYF. The DNA for the CDR3 is TGCGCCAGCAGCTTCGCAGGACAGCTTCCCCAAGAGACCCAGTACTTC.

This clonotype came up a few times. The rearrangement joins TRBV20-1 to TRBJ2-7; TRBD1 aligns across 8 bases. V gave up 5 bases and J gave up 3 bases; unmatched junction bases: 12. Germline CDR1 reads DFQATT; CDR2 reads SNEGSKA (reference sequence). The CDR3 sequence is 15 residues long. The CDR3 spells CSAPRRTGPVYEQYF. The CDR3 DNA is TGCAGTGCTCCCCGAAGGACAGGGCCCGTCTACGAGCAGTACTTC.

The rearrangement links TRBV3-1 to TRBJ2-2, with 9 bases that match TRBD2. V lost 0 bases to trimming and J lost 8 bases; unmatched junction nucleotides: 10. This CDR3 comprises 17 residues. Germline CDR1 reads LGHDT; CDR2 reads YNNKEL (reference sequence). The chain's CDR3 is CASSQEIGLALVGELFF. The CDR3 coding sequence is TGTGCCAGCAGCCAAGAAATAGGACTAGCGTTGGTGGGGGAGCTGTTTTTT.

This clonotype has just a few counts. This sequence joins TRBV18 and TRBJ2-1; unclear D gene. CDR1 is KGHSH and CDR2 is LQKENI in the germline V gene. The CDR3 is made up of 14 amino acids. The germline V and J ends were trimmed by 5 bases and 10 bases, with 18 bases remaining between them. The CDR3 DNA reads TGTGCCAGCTCATCGGGTACCGGACCTCGAGAGCAGTTCTTC. This gives the protein CASSSGTGPREQFF.

This chain connects TRBV6-1 to TRBJ1-2, with D tentatively TRBD1 (6 bases). Germline CDR1 is MNHNS and CDR2 is SASEGT. V was trimmed by 0 bases and J by 6 bases, leaving 14 bases between them. The CDR3 sequence is 15 residues long. DNA for the CDR3: TGTGCCAGCAGTGAAGCGCTGGGGGCGAGAGATGGCTACACCTTC. This encodes CASSEALGARDGYTF.

For this clonotype: A much larger clone lies a single base off, so this may be a read error. The CDR3 loop reads CSARAVTGSSSYNDQFF. The CDR3 DNA follows: TGCAGTGCTAGGGCAGTGACCGGTTCTAGCTCCTACAATGATCAGTTCTTC. This chain connects TRBV20-1 to TRBJ2-1; tentatively, D is TRBD2 (5 bases). Germline V CDR1 and CDR2: DFQATT, SNEGSKA (reference sequence). This CDR3 has 17 amino acids.

This chain connects TRBV4-3 to TRBJ2-5; 7 bases line up with TRBD1. CDR1 is LGHNA, CDR2 YSLEER, per germline. V shed 4 bases and J 3 bases; nucleotides not matched to a gene: 11. The CDR3 has 16 residues. In DNA, the CDR3 is TGCGCCAGCAGCCGGACAGGAAGGGGCGCAGAAGAGACCCAGTACTTC. Residues: CASSRTGRGAEETQYF.

This clonotype was seen repeatedly, ten times or more. V usage is TRBV6-6 and J usage is TRBJ2-7; 11 bases agree with TRBD2. V was pared by 2 bases and J by 2 bases, with 14 bases of the junction left unmatched. The CDR3 runs to 19 residues. Germline values: CDR1 MNHNY, CDR2 SVGAGI (reference sequence). The CDR3 loop is CASSYPTGLAGGGAYEQYF. The CDR3 DNA reads TGTGCCAGCAGTTACCCAACGGGGCTAGCGGGGGGAGGCGCCTACGAGCAGTACTTC.

There are many counts of this clonotype. This chain uses TRBV28 with TRBJ1-3; unclear D gene. CDR1 is MDHEN and CDR2 is SYDVKM in the germline V gene. V lost 6 bases and J lost 3, with 12 bases in between. The CDR3 totals 14 residues. CDR3 DNA: TGTGCCAGCAGAAGTTTGGGCGTTGGAAACACCATATATTTT. It translates to CASRSLGVGNTIYF.

Of note for this clonotype: Compared with germline, one end of the junction differs, possibly owing to a read error. V and J are TRBV20-1 and TRBJ2-5, with D possibly matching TRBD1 (6 bases). The CDR3 runs to 12 residues. Per germline, CDR1 DFQATT and CDR2 SNEGSKA (reference sequence). CDR3 sequence reads: CSAREGAASLIF. CDR3 DNA sequence: TGCAGTGCTAGAGAGGGGGCGGCTAGCCTTATCTTC.

The V call is TRBV4-2, the J call TRBJ2-6; 7 nucleotides line up with TRBD1. The ends lost 4 bases at V and 2 bases at J; junction bases unmatched: 8. The CDR3 runs 17 residues. Per the germline V gene, CDR1 is LGHNA and CDR2 is YNFKEQ. The CDR3 sequence is CASSLATGATGANVLTF. The CDR3, as DNA: TGTGCCAGCAGCCTAGCAACAGGGGCGACTGGGGCCAACGTCCTGACTTTC.

V and J are TRBV7-8 and TRBJ2-2; 7 bases are a match to TRBD1. The CDR3 is made up of 14 amino acids. Per germline, CDR1 SGHVS and CDR2 FQNEAQ. J gave up 4 bases and V 6 bases, and 5 bases lay outside the gene matches. The CDR3 here is CASRSDRATGELFF. The CDR3 nucleotides read TGTGCCAGCAGATCTGACAGGGCCACCGGGGAGCTGTTTTTT.

This clonotype has a handful of counts. This chain joins TRBV28 and TRBJ1-2; possible D gene TRBD1, 5 bases. The CDR3 is 14 amino acids. Deletions cut 7 bases from V and 2 bases from J, with 14 bases between. Germline CDR1 MDHEN, CDR2 SYDVKM. CDR3 nucleotides: TGTGCCAGCACCCCCGGGACCGAGAACTATGGCTACACCTTC. It yields the protein CASTPGTENYGYTF.

This clonotype has just a few counts. The chain recombines TRBV6-2 or TRBV6-3 with TRBJ2-7; 7 bases line up with TRBD2. The CDR3 runs to 15 residues. The germline CDR1 and CDR2 sequences are MNHEY and SVGEGT. V was pared by 7 bases and J by 6 bases, with 15 bases of the junction left unmatched. The CDR3 region has the DNA TGTGCCAGCACCACCCCGTCCCGGCCTAGCGGCGAGCAGTACTTC. This codes for CASTTPSRPSGEQYF.

This clonotype has a handful of counts. The CDR3: CASSPMKQSLMNTEAFF. The CDR3 region has the DNA TGTGCCAGCAGTCCAATGAAGCAGTCACTTATGAACACTGAAGCTTTCTTT. The chain uses TRBV6-5 and TRBJ1-1; the D is unclear. Trimming pared 5 bases from V and 0 bases from J, leaving 19 bases between. Germline-derived CDR1 and CDR2 are MNHEY and SVGAGI. This CDR3 contains 17 residues.

This clonotype was counted at least ten times. The rearrangement joins TRBV12-3 or TRBV12-4 to TRBJ2-1; no firm D call. Trimming removed 1 base at V and 8 bases at J, with 0 bases between. The CDR3 extends over 10 amino acids. As DNA, the CDR3 is TGTGCCAGCAGTTTAGATGAGCAGTTCTTC. Amino acid sequence: CASSLDEQFF.

This clonotype was detected once. The rearrangement links TRBV5-1 to TRBJ2-7, with 10 bases lining up with TRBD1. V lost 5 bases, J lost 4 bases, and 15 bases stayed unmatched. Germline values: CDR1 SGHRS, CDR2 YFSETQ. The CDR3 runs 17 residues. CDR3 sequence (DNA): TGCGCCAGCAGTCAACTGTCGGGACAGGGGTTTCAGTACGAGCAGTACTTC. Its translation: CASSQLSGQGFQYEQYF.